The rows below give T cell receptor beta chains drawn from one sample of a study of response to subunit inactivated influenza vaccine. One entry per CDR3 protein results from TCRdb running MiXCR on the RT-PCR reads. The table lists 430,000 or so distinct CDR3 sequences, approximately 10% of them singletons. The sample consisted of PBMCs from blood, taken roughly 48 days after vaccination. Receptor source: a man between 45 and 60 years old who received an inactivated influenza vaccine. The CDR3 runs from the conserved cysteine through the conserved F or W. The D gene is left open where the match is weak. The size entry is marked missing in some rows and otherwise reads once, few, many or a size class.

d_call clone_size j_call v_call cdr3_nt cdr3_aa
TRBD2 NA TRBJ2-1 TRBV6-2/TRBV6-3 TGTGCCAGCAGTTACGCGGGGGGGCAGTTCTTC CASSYAGGQFF
NA many TRBJ2-7 TRBV27 TGTGCCAGCAGTGCCTTCGGGGGCTACGAGCAGTACTTC CASSAFGGYEQYF
NA NA TRBJ2-1 TRBV7-6 TGTGCCAGCAGCTATCGAAGGGATGAGCAGTTCTTC CASSYRRDEQFF
TRBD2 NA TRBJ2-6 TRBV9 TGTGCCAGCAACTCCGGGACTAGCGCCTCTGGGGCCAACGTCCTGACTTTC CASNSGTSASGANVLTF
NA many TRBJ1-5 TRBV7-8 TGTGCCAGCAGCTTAGGAAGCGGAAATCAGCCCCAGCATTTT CASSLGSGNQPQHF
NA many TRBJ2-1 TRBV6-5 TGTGCCAGCAGTTCCCTAGGGAGCTCCTACAATGAGCAGTTCTTC CASSSLGSSYNEQFF
TRBD2 NA TRBJ2-5 TRBV28 TGTGCCACCAACGGAGGTAGCGGGAGATATGGTCAAGAGACCCAGTACTTC CATNGGSGRYGQETQYF
NA NA TRBJ2-1 TRBV5-1 TGCGCCAGCAGCCTGGGACATGGCTATGAGCAGTTCTTC CASSLGHGYEQFF
NA few TRBJ1-5 TRBV5-1 TGCGCCAGCAGGCCGGGAGACAATCAGCCCCAGCATTTT CASRPGDNQPQHF
NA NA TRBJ1-6 TRBV29-1 TGCAGCGTCCGCCTGGGATACGATAATTCACCCCTCCACTTT CSVRLGYDNSPLHF
NA few TRBJ1-6 TRBV20-1 TGCAGTGTTGATACCGGGACCGATTCACCCCTCCACTTT CSVDTGTDSPLHF
TRBD2 NA TRBJ2-1 TRBV4-1 TGCGCCAGCAGCCAAGGACTAGCGGGGGGTTGGTCCTACAATGAGCAGTTCTTC CASSQGLAGGWSYNEQFF
NA many TRBJ2-2 TRBV29-1 TGCAGCGTTGAATTGGGGGTTGGCACCGGGGAGCTGTTTTTT CSVELGVGTGELFF
NA NA TRBJ2-3 TRBV7-2 TGTGCCAGCAGCTTAGCGGGGGCGGGAGTCACAGATACGCAGTATTTT CASSLAGAGVTDTQYF
TRBD1 few TRBJ2-5 TRBV4-1 TGCGCCAGCAGCCGAGGACAGGGCCGTGGGGAGACCCAGTACTTC CASSRGQGRGETQYF
NA NA TRBJ2-7 TRBV12-3/TRBV12-4 TGTGCCAGCAGTTTCAAGGGGATCCACTACGAGCAGTACTTC CASSFKGIHYEQYF
NA many TRBJ2-7 TRBV7-9 TGTGCCAGCAGCCCGCGTAGGAACGAGCAGTACTTC CASSPRRNEQYF
NA NA TRBJ2-3 TRBV20-1 TGCAGTGCTAGAGGCCCCGCCCGGGGGCGCCGGGGACTTGCTGATACGCAGTATTTT CSARGPARGRRGLADTQYF
NA few TRBJ2-3 TRBV12-3/TRBV12-4 TGTGCCAGCAGTTCCGTTGACAGAAGTACGCAGTATTTT CASSSVDRSTQYF
TRBD2 few TRBJ2-7 TRBV27 TGTGCCAGCAGTAGCCTAGCGGTCGGCGAGCAGTACTTC CASSSLAVGEQYF
NA few TRBJ1-1 TRBV5-5 TGTGCCAGCAGCAAACTGGGACAGAACACTGAAGCTTTCTTT CASSKLGQNTEAFF
NA once TRBJ1-5 TRBV12-3/TRBV12-4 TGTTCCAGCAACCGACAGGGCAATCAGCCCCAGCATTTT CSSNRQGNQPQHF
NA NA TRBJ2-2 TRBV12-3/TRBV12-4 TGTGCCAGCAGTTTAGTCAGGATGGTATCCGGGGAGCTGTTTTTT CASSLVRMVSGELFF
NA NA TRBJ1-6 TRBV2 TGTGCCAGCACAGGGTCAGGGGCGGGTTACTCACCCCTCCACTTT CASTGSGAGYSPLHF
NA few TRBJ1-5 TRBV6-6 TGTGCCAGCAACAACAGAGATCAGCCCCAGCATTTT CASNNRDQPQHF
NA NA TRBJ2-5 TRBV7-8 TGTGCCAGCAGCTTAGAGGCCAGGGTAAAGACCCAGTACTTC CASSLEARVKTQYF
NA many TRBJ2-7 TRBV6-1 TGTGCCAGCAGCCTAACAGAGGGCCCCTACGAGCAGTACTTC CASSLTEGPYEQYF
NA NA TRBJ1-1 TRBV20-1 TGCAGTGCTCGCTGGGGTGGGGTCACTGAAGCTTTCTTT CSARWGGVTEAFF
NA few TRBJ2-5 TRBV7-2 TGTGCCAGCAGCTTAGTGTCGGCTAAAGAGACCCAGTACTTC CASSLVSAKETQYF
TRBD1 NA TRBJ2-3 TRBV5-1 TGCGCCAGCAGCCACATAGGAGACAGGGGCAAAGGGGCCACAGATACGCAGTATTTT CASSHIGDRGKGATDTQYF
TRBD1 many TRBJ1-1 TRBV12-3/TRBV12-4 TGTGCCAGCAGTGTGTCGACAGGGGAGAAGGGGGGCCAAGCTTTCTTT CASSVSTGEKGGQAFF
NA few TRBJ2-7 TRBV5-8 TGTGCCAGCAGCTTGGCCCCAGGGTTGCCCTACGAGCAGTACTTC CASSLAPGLPYEQYF
NA NA TRBJ2-5 TRBV10-3 TGTGCCATCAGTGAGAGAAGCACCGGGGAGACCCAGTACTTC CAISERSTGETQYF
NA few TRBJ1-1 TRBV7-2 TGTGCCAGCAGCCGGGTAGGAACTGAAGCTTTCTTT CASSRVGTEAFF
TRBD1 NA TRBJ1-2 TRBV12-3/TRBV12-4 TGTGCCAGCAGGAAAACAGGGGAGGGCTATGGCTACACCTTC CASRKTGEGYGYTF
TRBD1 few TRBJ2-1 TRBV29-1 TGCAGCGTTGAAGTGGACAGGGCTAATGAGCAGTTCTTC CSVEVDRANEQFF
TRBD2 few TRBJ2-5 TRBV6-1 TGTGCCAGCAGTCTTAGCGGGGGGGCAGTTGAGACCCAGTACTTC CASSLSGGAVETQYF
NA NA TRBJ2-2 TRBV7-2 TGTGCCAGCAGTACGACGGAGAACACCGGGGAGCTGTTTTTT CASSTTENTGELFF
NA many TRBJ2-3 TRBV10-3 TGTGCCATCAGTGCGACTGTACGGGGGCCATCAGATACGCAGTATTTT CAISATVRGPSDTQYF
NA many TRBJ1-1 TRBV12-3/TRBV12-4 TGTGCCAGCAGTATTACACCGAACACTGAAGCTTTCTTT CASSITPNTEAFF
TRBD1 few TRBJ1-6 TRBV20-1 TGCAGTGCTAGAACTCAGGGGGATTCACCCCTCCACTTT CSARTQGDSPLHF
NA few TRBJ2-3 TRBV2 TGTGCCAGCAAGGCCCGGCCCTCTTATAGCACAGATACGCAGTATTTT CASKARPSYSTDTQYF
NA many TRBJ1-4 TRBV5-1 TGCGCCAGCAGCTTGCGGGAATCGGGCGAAAAACTGTTTTTT CASSLRESGEKLFF
TRBD1 few TRBJ2-7 TRBV20-1 TGCAGTGTTAGGGACAGGGCCTCCTACGAGCAGTACTTC CSVRDRASYEQYF
NA few TRBJ1-1 TRBV6-5 TGTGCCAGCAGTTCTTCAGGGAGCTCAGCTTTCTTT CASSSSGSSAFF
NA NA TRBJ1-5 TRBV20-1 TGCAGTGCTAGACAGGGAGGGCGTCAGCCCCAGCATTTT CSARQGGRQPQHF
TRBD1 many TRBJ1-2 TRBV11-2 TGTGCCAGCAGCTTAAACAGGGGGCCAAGCTATGGCTACACCTTC CASSLNRGPSYGYTF
NA few TRBJ1-1 TRBV7-9 TGTGCCAGCAGCTCCCCATTCGAGGCCTATGAAGCTTTCTTT CASSSPFEAYEAFF
TRBD2 few TRBJ2-7 TRBV7-9 TGTGCCAGCAGCTTGCCCCTTAAGCGGGAGAACGAGCAGTACTTC CASSLPLKRENEQYF
NA many TRBJ2-5 TRBV10-2 TGCGCCAGCAAGAACAGGGTCCAAGAGACCCAGTACTTC CASKNRVQETQYF
NA few TRBJ2-1 TRBV27 TGTGCCAGCAGTTCGTGGGTTGGAGGGACACACAATGAGCAGTTCTTC CASSSWVGGTHNEQFF
NA NA TRBJ2-5 TRBV24-1 TGTGCCACCAGTGCTGGGTACCAAGAGACCCAGTACTTC CATSAGYQETQYF
TRBD2 NA TRBJ2-1 TRBV28 TGTGCCTCCTGTACTAGCGGGAGCTACAATGAGCAGTTCTTC CASCTSGSYNEQFF
NA few TRBJ2-7 TRBV6-2/TRBV6-3 TGTGCCAGCAGTTACCCCTCCGGCGGGATCTCCTACGAGCAGTACTTC CASSYPSGGISYEQYF
TRBD2 few TRBJ2-4 TRBV20-1 TGCAGTGCTAGAGACTCAGCGGGGGTAGGATACTTC CSARDSAGVGYF